This TCR beta chain was sequenced during a study of identical twins. TCRdb recomputed calls from the 5' RACE reads with MiXCR, one row per CDR3 protein. This table has some 900,000 distinct CDR3 sequences, roughly 12% appearing once. This CDR3 spans 13 amino acids. V lost 1 base to trimming and J lost 8 bases, with 9 bases between them. Germline-derived CDR1 and CDR2 are DFQATT and SNEGSKA (reference sequence). Another study also made use of these data, one on yellow fever vaccine responses in identical twins.

The clonotype comes from a woman between 18 and 29 years old in good health. Sequencing input: PBMCs. The genes are TRBV20-1 and TRBJ1-6, with D perhaps matching TRBD1 (5 bases). The CDR3 region is CSARVEGYSPLHF. In nucleotides, the CDR3 is TGCAGTGCTAGAGTGGAGGGGTATTCACCCCTCCACTTT.